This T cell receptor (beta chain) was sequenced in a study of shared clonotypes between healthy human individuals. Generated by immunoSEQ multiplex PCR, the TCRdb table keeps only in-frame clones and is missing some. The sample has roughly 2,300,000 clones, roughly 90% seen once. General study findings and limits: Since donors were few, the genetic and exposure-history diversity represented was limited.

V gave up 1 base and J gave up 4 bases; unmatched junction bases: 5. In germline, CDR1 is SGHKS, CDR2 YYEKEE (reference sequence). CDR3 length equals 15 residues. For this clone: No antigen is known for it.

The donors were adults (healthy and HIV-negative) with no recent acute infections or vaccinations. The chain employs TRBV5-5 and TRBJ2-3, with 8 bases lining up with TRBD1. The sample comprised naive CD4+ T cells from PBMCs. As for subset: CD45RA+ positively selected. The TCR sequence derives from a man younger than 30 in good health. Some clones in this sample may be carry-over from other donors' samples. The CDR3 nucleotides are TGTGCCAGCAGCTTGCTAGGACAGGGAGCAGATACGCAGTATTTT. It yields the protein CASSLLGQGADTQYF.